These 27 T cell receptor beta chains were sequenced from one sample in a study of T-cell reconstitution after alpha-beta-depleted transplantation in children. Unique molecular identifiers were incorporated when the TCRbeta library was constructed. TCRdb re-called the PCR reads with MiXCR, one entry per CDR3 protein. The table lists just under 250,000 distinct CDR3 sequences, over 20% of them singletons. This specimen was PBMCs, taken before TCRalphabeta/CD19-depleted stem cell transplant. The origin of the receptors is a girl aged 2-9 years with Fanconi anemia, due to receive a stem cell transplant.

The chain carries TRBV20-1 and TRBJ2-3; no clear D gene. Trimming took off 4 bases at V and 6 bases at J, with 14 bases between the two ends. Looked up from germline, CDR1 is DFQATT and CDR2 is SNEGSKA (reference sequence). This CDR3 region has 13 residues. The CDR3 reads CSATHSGRDTQYF. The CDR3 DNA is TGCAGTGCTACTCACTCGGGTAGGGATACGCAGTATTTT.

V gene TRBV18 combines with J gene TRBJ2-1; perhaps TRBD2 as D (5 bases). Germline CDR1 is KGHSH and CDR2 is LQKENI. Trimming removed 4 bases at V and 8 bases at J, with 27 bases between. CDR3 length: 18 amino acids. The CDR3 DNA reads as TGTGCCAGCTCACACGAGGGTCGGGTTGAAAGAACTGTCCATGAGCAGTTCTTC. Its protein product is CASSHEGRVERTVHEQFF.

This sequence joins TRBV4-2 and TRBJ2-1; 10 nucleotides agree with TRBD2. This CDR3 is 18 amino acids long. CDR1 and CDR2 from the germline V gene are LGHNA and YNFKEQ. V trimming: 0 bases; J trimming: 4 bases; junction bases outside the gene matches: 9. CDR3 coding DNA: TGTGCCAGCAGCCAAGAGGCACTAGCGGGAATAGGTTACAATGAGCAGTTCTTC. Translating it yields CASSQEALAGIGYNEQFF.

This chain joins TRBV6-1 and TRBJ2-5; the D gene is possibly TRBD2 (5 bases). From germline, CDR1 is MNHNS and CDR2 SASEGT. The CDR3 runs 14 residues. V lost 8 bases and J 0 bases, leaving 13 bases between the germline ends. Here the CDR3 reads CASRQWGDQETQYF. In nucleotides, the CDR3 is TGTGCCAGCCGGCAGTGGGGAGACCAAGAGACCCAGTACTTC.

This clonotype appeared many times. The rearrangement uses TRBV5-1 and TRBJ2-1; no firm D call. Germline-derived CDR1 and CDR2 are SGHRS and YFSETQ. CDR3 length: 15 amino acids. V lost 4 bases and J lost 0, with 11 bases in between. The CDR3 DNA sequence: TGCGCCAGCAGCGAGACTTCAAGCTCCTACAATGAGCAGTTCTTC. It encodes CASSETSSSYNEQFF.

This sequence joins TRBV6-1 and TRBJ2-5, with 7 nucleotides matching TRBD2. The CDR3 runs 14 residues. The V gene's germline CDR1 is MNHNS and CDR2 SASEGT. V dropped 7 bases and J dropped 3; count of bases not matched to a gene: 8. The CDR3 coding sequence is TGTGCCAGCAACTGGGGGGGGTTCAAAGAGACCCAGTACTTC. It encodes CASNWGGFKETQYF.

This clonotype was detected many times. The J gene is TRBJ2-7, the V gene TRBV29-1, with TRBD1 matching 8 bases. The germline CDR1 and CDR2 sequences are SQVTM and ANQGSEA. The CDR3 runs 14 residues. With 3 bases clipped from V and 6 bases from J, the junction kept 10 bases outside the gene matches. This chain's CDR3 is CSVDATGESSEQYF. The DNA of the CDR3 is TGCAGCGTTGATGCGACAGGGGAATCCAGCGAGCAGTACTTC.

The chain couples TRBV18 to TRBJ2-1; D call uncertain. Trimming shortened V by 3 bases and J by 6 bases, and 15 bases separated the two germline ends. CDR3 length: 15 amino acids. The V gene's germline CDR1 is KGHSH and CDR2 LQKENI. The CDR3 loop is CASSPLGQEINEQFF. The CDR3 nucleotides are TGTGCCAGCTCACCCCTGGGTCAGGAGATCAATGAGCAGTTCTTC. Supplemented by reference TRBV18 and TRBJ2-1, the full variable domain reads NAGVMQNPRHLVRRRGQEARLRCSPMKGHSHVYWYRQLPEEGLKFMVYLQKENIIDESGMPKERFSAEFPKEGPSILRIQQVVRGDSAAYFCASSPLGQEINEQFFGPGTRLTVL.

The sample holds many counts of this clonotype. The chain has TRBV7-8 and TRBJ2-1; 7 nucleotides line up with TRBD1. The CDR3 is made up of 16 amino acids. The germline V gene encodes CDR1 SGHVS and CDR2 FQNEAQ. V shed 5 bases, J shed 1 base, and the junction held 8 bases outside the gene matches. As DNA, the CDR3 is TGTGCCAGCAGCACAAACAGGGGTGGGTCCTACAATGAGCAGTTCTTC. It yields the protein CASSTNRGGSYNEQFF. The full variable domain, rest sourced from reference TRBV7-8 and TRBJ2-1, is GAGVSQSPRYKVAKRGQDVALRCDPISGHVSLFWYQQALGQGPEFLTYFQNEAQLDKSGLPSDRFFAERPEGSVSTLKIQRTQQEDSAVYLCASSTNRGGSYNEQFFGPGTRLTVL.

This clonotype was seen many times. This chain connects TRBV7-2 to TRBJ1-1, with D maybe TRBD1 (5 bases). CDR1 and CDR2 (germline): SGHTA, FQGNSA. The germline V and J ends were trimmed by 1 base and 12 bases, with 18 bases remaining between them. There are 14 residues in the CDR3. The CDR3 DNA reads TGTGCCAGCAGCTTAGGGGGGTGGATGGCAGAACCTTTCTTT. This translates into CASSLGGWMAEPFF.

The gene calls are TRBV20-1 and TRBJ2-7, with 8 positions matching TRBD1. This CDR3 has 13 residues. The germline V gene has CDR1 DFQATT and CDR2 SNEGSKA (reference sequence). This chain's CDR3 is CSLWTGTSYEQYF. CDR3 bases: TGCAGCCTCTGGACAGGGACCTCCTACGAGCAGTACTTC.

CDR3: CATSDGLAGYNEQFF. The CDR3, as DNA: TGTGCCACCAGTGACGGACTAGCGGGGTACAATGAGCAGTTCTTC. The V call is TRBV24-1, the J call TRBJ2-1; 12 bases align to TRBD2. Trimming cost V 4 bases and J 4 bases; bases outside gene matches: 1. CDR1 and CDR2 (germline): KGHDR, SFDVKD. CDR3 length: 15 residues.

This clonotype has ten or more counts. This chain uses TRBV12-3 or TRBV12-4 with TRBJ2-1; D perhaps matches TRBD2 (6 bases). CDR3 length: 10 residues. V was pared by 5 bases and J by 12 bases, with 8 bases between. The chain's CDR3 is CASSRGLQFF. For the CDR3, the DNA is TGTGCCAGCAGTCGGGGACTGCAGTTCTTC.

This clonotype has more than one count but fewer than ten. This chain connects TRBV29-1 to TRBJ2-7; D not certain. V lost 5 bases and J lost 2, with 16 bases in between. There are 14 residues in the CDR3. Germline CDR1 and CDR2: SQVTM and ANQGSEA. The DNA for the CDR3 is TGCAGCGTTTCCCCAGGACGGAAGACCTACGAGCAGTACTTC. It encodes CSVSPGRKTYEQYF.

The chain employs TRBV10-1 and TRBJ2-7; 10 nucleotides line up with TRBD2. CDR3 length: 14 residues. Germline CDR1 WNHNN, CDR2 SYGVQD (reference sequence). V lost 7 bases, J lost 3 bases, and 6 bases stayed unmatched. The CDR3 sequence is CASNRWTSGYEQYF. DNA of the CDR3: TGCGCCAGCAATCGATGGACTAGCGGCTACGAGCAGTACTTC.

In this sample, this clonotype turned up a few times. The CDR3 loop is CASSLDRVGYNEQFF. As DNA, the CDR3 is TGCGCCAGCAGCTTGGACAGGGTGGGCTACAATGAGCAGTTCTTC. V and J are TRBV5-1 and TRBJ2-1; weak D call: TRBD1 (6 bases). Germline CDR1 and CDR2: SGHRS and YFSETQ. The CDR3 is made up of 15 amino acids. Trimming cost V 0 bases and J 3 bases, with 10 bases left between them.

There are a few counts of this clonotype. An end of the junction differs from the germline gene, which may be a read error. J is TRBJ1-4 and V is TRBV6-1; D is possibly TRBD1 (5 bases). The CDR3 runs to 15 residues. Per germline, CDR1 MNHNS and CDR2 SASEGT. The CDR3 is CASSEAGKFLSKGSF. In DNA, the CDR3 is TGTGCCAGCAGTGAAGCTGGCAAGTTCCTATCCAAGGGGTCCTTT.

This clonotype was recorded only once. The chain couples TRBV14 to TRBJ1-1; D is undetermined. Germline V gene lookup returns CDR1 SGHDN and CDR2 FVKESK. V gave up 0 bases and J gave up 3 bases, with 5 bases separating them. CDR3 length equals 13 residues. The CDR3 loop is CASSQDHYTEAFF. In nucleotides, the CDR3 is TGTGCCAGCAGCCAAGATCACTACACTGAAGCTTTCTTT.

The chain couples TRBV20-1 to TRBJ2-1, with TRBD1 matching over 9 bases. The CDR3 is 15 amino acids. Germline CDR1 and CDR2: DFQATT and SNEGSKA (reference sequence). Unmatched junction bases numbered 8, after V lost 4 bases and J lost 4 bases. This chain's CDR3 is CSAKSRDRAYNEQFF. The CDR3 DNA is TGCAGTGCTAAGAGCCGGGACAGGGCTTACAATGAGCAGTTCTTC.

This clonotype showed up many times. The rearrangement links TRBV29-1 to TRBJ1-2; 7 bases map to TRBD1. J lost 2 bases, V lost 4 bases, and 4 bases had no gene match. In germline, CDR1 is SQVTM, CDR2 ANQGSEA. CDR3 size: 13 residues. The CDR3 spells CSVVWDRNYGYTF. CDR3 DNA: TGCAGCGTTGTATGGGACAGAAACTATGGCTACACCTTC. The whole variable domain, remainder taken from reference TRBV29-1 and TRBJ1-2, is SAVISQKPSRDICQRGTSLTIQCQVDSQVTMMFWYRQQPGQSLTLIATANQGSEATYESGFVIDKFPISRPNLTFSTLTVSNMSPEDSSIYLCSVVWDRNYGYTFGSGTRLTVV.

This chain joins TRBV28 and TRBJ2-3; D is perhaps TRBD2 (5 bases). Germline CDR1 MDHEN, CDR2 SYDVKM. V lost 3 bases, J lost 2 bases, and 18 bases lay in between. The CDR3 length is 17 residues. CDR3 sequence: CASSFKLAIVITDTQYF. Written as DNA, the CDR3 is TGTGCCAGCAGTTTCAAGCTAGCTATCGTAATCACAGATACGCAGTATTTT.

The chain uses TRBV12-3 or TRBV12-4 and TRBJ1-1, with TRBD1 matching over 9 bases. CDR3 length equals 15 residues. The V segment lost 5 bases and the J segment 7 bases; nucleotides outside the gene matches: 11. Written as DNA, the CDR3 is TGTGCCAGCAGTGGGACAGGGAGCCCTATTTTTGAAGCTTTCTTT. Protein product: CASSGTGSPIFEAFF.

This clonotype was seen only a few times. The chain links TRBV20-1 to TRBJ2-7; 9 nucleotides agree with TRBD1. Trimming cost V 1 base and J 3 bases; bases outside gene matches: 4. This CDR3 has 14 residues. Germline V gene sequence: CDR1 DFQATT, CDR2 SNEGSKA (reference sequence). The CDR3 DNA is TGCAGTGCTAGAGGGACAGGGGAAATCTACGAGCAGTACTTC. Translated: CSARGTGEIYEQYF.

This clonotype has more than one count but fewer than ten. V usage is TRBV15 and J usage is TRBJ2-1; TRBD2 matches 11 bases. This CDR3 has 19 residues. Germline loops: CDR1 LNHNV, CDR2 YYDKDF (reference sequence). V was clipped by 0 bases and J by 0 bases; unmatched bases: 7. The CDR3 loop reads CATSRERLAGPSSYNEQFF. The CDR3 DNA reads TGTGCCACCAGCAGAGAACGACTAGCGGGGCCGAGCTCCTACAATGAGCAGTTCTTC.

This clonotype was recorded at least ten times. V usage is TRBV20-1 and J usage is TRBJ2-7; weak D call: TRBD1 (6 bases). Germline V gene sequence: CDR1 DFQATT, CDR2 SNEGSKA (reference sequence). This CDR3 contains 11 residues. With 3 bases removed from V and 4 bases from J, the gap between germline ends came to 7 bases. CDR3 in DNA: TGCAGTGCTAGGGACAGTTACGAGCAGTACTTC. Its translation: CSARDSYEQYF.

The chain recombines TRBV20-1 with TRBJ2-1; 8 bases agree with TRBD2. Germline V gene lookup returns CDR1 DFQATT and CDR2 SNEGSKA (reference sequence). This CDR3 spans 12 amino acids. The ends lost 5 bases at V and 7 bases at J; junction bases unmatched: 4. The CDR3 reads CSAELAENEQFF. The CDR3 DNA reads TGCAGTGCTGAACTAGCGGAAAATGAGCAGTTCTTC.

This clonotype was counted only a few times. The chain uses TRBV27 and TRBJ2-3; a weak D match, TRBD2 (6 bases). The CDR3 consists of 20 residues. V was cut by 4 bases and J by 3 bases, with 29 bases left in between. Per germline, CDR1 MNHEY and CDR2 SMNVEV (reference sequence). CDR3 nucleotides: TGTGCCAGCAGTTCCTTTACGACTAGTTTAAAGGGGTACCTTACAGATACGCAGTATTTT. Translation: CASSSFTTSLKGYLTDTQYF.